This T cell receptor beta chain was captured in a study of T cells in Graves' hyperthyroidism and ophthalmopathy. On the study more broadly: Peripheral blood was taken when the disease was first diagnosed, before any treatment began.

The TCR beta CDR3 regions underwent amplification using RNA transcripts as the source. The primer set for the first-round RT-PCR of the TCR CDR3 was HTBI. One entry per CDR3 protein results from TCRdb running MiXCR on the multiplex PCR reads. The sample consists of about 260,000 distinct CDR3 sequences, around 15% of them appearing once. Patients affected by ophthalmopathy presented a Clinical Activity Score of at least 3, a NOSPECS grade of at least 4, and disease duration below 3 months. Diagnoses rested on clinical symptoms, serum thyroxine and TRAb, thyroid ultrasound and orbital computed tomography. PBMCs were collected from an approximately 9.5 ml volume of fresh peripheral blood. After removal of 0 bases from V and 0 bases from J, the junction contained 7 bases not matched to a gene. The CDR3 extends over 17 amino acids. Germline values: CDR1 SGHRS, CDR2 YFSETQ.

The source material was blood. The clonotype comes from a woman aged 18-30 years with Graves' ophthalmopathy. The rearrangement uses TRBV5-1 and TRBJ2-3; the match to TRBD1 covers 7 bases. CDR3 in DNA: TGCGCCAGCAGCTTGGGGACAGGCAAAACTAGCACAGATACGCAGTATTTT. Amino acids: CASSLGTGKTSTDTQYF. Variable domain in full (rest from reference TRBV5-1 and TRBJ2-3): KAGVTQTPRYLIKTRGQQVTLSCSPISGHRSVSWYQQTPGQGLQFLFEYFSETQRNKGNFPGRFSGRQFSNSRSEMNVSTLELGDSALYLCASSLGTGKTSTDTQYFGPGTRLTVL.